This entry lists 24 T cell receptor beta chains sequenced from one sample in a study of naive and memory T cell subsets. TCR cDNA received a 3' ligated oligonucleotide that carried a UMI. Four PCR rounds used nested alpha and beta constant region primers plus the SP2 primer. TCRdb redid the calling of the 5' RACE reads with MiXCR, one entry per CDR3 protein. There are around 56,000 distinct CDR3 sequences in the sample; 6% to 8% occur only once, and approximately 9.4% lies in the top ten. Receptors were obtained from a female donor in good health.

This clonotype is deemed medium-sized (0.01 to 0.1%). The V gene is TRBV29-1, the J gene TRBJ1-1, with D tentatively TRBD1 (5 bases). The CDR3 length is 14 residues. V was shortened by 6 bases and J by 3 bases, with 17 bases between the two germline ends. The germline gives CDR1 SQVTM, CDR2 ANQGSEA. This CDR3 reads CSVEKAVGDTEAFF. The CDR3 DNA reads TGCAGCGTGGAAAAAGCGGTAGGGGACACTGAAGCTTTCTTT. The entire variable domain, with the rest obtained from reference TRBV29-1 and TRBJ1-1, is as follows: SAVISQKPSRDICQRGTSLTIQCQVDSQVTMMFWYRQQPGQSLTLIATANQGSEATYESGFVIDKFPISRPNLTFSTLTVSNMSPEDSSIYLCSVEKAVGDTEAFFGQGTRLTVV.

This clonotype turned up a few times. The chain couples TRBV29-1 to TRBJ1-5; no definite D call. Deletions cut 4 bases from V and 1 base from J, with 8 bases between. Germline CDR1 is SQVTM and CDR2 is ANQGSEA. The CDR3 runs to 13 residues. The CDR3 protein is CSVVVGSNQPQHF. Written as DNA, the CDR3 is TGCAGCGTTGTTGTAGGGAGCAATCAGCCCCAGCATTTT.

CDR3 residues: CAWSLTEYSPLHF. In nucleotides, the CDR3 is TGTGCCTGGAGCCTGACGGAATATTCACCCCTCCACTTT. This chain links TRBV30 with TRBJ1-6; unclear D gene. CDR1 and CDR2 from the germline V gene are GTSNPN and SVGIG (reference sequence). The CDR3 covers 13 residues. Trimming took 3 bases from V and 8 from J, leaving 11 bases between them.

This clonotype was counted a few times. The V gene is TRBV27, the J gene TRBJ2-6; a weak D match, TRBD2 (6 bases). Trimming removed 1 base from V and 1 base from J, with 8 bases in between. Germline V gene sequence: CDR1 MNHEY, CDR2 SMNVEV (reference sequence). This CDR3 has 16 residues. The CDR3 DNA is TGTGCCAGCAGTTTATGGGCGGGATCTGGGGCCAACGTCCTGACTTTC. This codes for CASSLWAGSGANVLTF.

This clonotype was detected a few times. The chain uses TRBV6-1 and TRBJ2-3; 7 nucleotides line up with TRBD2. With V trimmed by 1 base and J by 2 bases, 3 bases remained unmatched. This CDR3 contains 15 residues. Germline values: CDR1 MNHNS, CDR2 SASEGT. DNA of the CDR3: TGTGCCAGCAGTGAAGGACTAGCCCCCACAGATACGCAGTATTTT. Translated: CASSEGLAPTDTQYF.

This clonotype was counted a few times. The chain recombines TRBV4-2 with TRBJ1-6; possible D gene TRBD1, 5 bases. The CDR3 length is 16 residues. V dropped 1 base and J dropped 7 bases, with 14 bases sitting between them. Germline loops: CDR1 LGHNA, CDR2 YNFKEQ. This CDR3 is CASSQGGDLPNSPLHF. CDR3 DNA sequence: TGTGCCAGCAGCCAAGGAGGGGATTTACCCAATTCACCCCTCCACTTT.

This clonotype was counted a few times. The chain carries TRBV28 and TRBJ2-3; D is ambiguous. Germline V lookup: CDR1 MDHEN, CDR2 SYDVKM. The CDR3 has 11 residues. Trimming removed 4 bases from V and 6 bases from J, with 5 bases in between. The CDR3 DNA reads TGTGCCAGCAGTTCTTACGATACGCAGTATTTT. It translates to CASSSYDTQYF.

This clonotype was observed a handful of times. The chain is built from TRBV6-2 or TRBV6-3 and TRBJ1-6; no definite D call. Trimming pared 4 bases from V and 6 bases from J, leaving 7 bases between. CDR1 and CDR2 from the germline V gene are MNHEY and SVGEGT. The CDR3 spans 13 residues. The chain's CDR3 is CASSSWCNSPLHF. The CDR3 region has the DNA TGTGCCAGCAGTTCCTGGTGTAATTCACCCCTCCACTTT.

This clonotype was observed many times. The chain uses TRBV4-3 and TRBJ1-1; D ambiguous. V was cut by 0 bases and J by 2 bases, with 10 bases left in between. Germline V gene lookup returns CDR1 LGHNA and CDR2 YSLEER. CDR3 length equals 15 residues. Here the CDR3 DNA reads TGCGCCAGCAGCCAAGATATCAGACCTAACACTGAAGCTTTCTTT. Encoded protein: CASSQDIRPNTEAFF.

The J gene is TRBJ1-5, the V gene TRBV6-6; D gene ambiguous. The germline V and J ends were trimmed by 2 bases and 4 bases, with 15 bases remaining between them. This CDR3 contains 16 residues. Per the germline V gene, CDR1 is MNHNY and CDR2 is SVGAGI (reference sequence). The CDR3 coding sequence is TGTGCCAGCAGTTACCCCGCGTCAGCCGGGAATCAGCCCCAGCATTTT. This sequence encodes CASSYPASAGNQPQHF.

This clonotype came up a few times. The CDR3 DNA reads TGCGCCAGCAGCTGGGACAGAGATACGCAGTATTTT. It codes for CASSWDRDTQYF. The V call is TRBV5-1, the J call TRBJ2-3, with 7 bases aligning to TRBD1. The length of the CDR3 is 12 residues. After removal of 3 bases from V and 5 bases from J, the junction contained 0 bases not matched to a gene. Germline V gene sequence: CDR1 SGHRS, CDR2 YFSETQ.

V gene TRBV5-4 combines with J gene TRBJ2-5; 12 bases map to TRBD2. In germline, CDR1 is SGHNT, CDR2 YYREEE (reference sequence). V was clipped by 4 bases and J by 1 base; unmatched bases: 5. There are 16 residues in the CDR3. For the CDR3, the DNA is TGTGCCAGCAGCCCGACTAGCGGGGGCCGCCAAGAGACCCAGTACTTC. Protein: CASSPTSGGRQETQYF. Variable domain in full (rest from reference TRBV5-4 and TRBJ2-5): ETGVTQSPTHLIKTRGQQVTLRCSSQSGHNTVSWYQQALGQGPQFIFQYYREEENGRGNFPPRFSGLQFPNYSSELNVNALELDDSALYLCASSPTSGGRQETQYFGPGTRLLVL.

The rearrangement uses TRBV5-5 and TRBJ2-3, with D unresolved. Looked up from germline, CDR1 is SGHKS and CDR2 is YYEKEE (reference sequence). The CDR3 runs to 15 residues. The ends were cut back, 1 base at V and 4 bases at J, with 13 bases in the middle. The CDR3 DNA reads as TGTGCCAGCAGCTTGTTTATGGGTTCGGCAGATACGCAGTATTTT. Encoded protein: CASSLFMGSADTQYF.

This clonotype has more than one count but fewer than ten. The V and J genes are TRBV28 and TRBJ2-4; 9 nucleotides align to TRBD1. Losses at the gene ends were 5 bases for V and 1 base for J; bases not matched to a gene: 6. The CDR3 has 16 residues. The V gene's germline CDR1 is MDHEN and CDR2 SYDVKM. Here the CDR3 reads CASSPGQGTAKNIQYF. CDR3 nucleotides: TGTGCCAGCAGTCCCGGACAGGGGACGGCCAAAAACATTCAGTACTTC.

In this sample, this clonotype turned up many times. The V gene is TRBV20-1, the J gene TRBJ2-4; D gene uncertain. Germline values: CDR1 DFQATT, CDR2 SNEGSKA (reference sequence). V lost 4 bases to trimming and J lost 1 base, with 11 bases between them. The CDR3 covers 14 residues. The CDR3 here is CSANTVTAKNIQYF. The CDR3 nucleotides are TGCAGTGCTAACACCGTGACGGCCAAAAACATTCAGTACTTC.

This clonotype was found a few times. The chain joins TRBV7-2 to TRBJ2-7, with TRBD2 matching 10 bases. V dropped 2 bases and J dropped 0; count of bases not matched to a gene: 10. The germline gives CDR1 SGHTA, CDR2 FQGNSA. This CDR3 is 18 amino acids long. The CDR3 DNA follows: TGTGCCAGCAGCTTACAACCGAGCGGGGGGGCAAGCTCCTACGAGCAGTACTTC. It translates to CASSLQPSGGASSYEQYF. Variable domain in full (rest from reference TRBV7-2 and TRBJ2-7): GAGVSQSPSNKVTEKGKDVELRCDPISGHTALYWYRQSLGQGLEFLIYFQGNSAPDKSGLPSDRFSAERTGGSVSTLTIQRTQQEDSAVYLCASSLQPSGGASSYEQYFGPGTRLTVT.

This clonotype was observed a few times. This chain joins TRBV27 and TRBJ2-3; the D gene is possibly TRBD1 (6 bases). The CDR3 is 15 amino acids. Germline CDR1 reads MNHEY; CDR2 reads SMNVEV (reference sequence). V was shortened by 5 bases and J by 5 bases, with 17 bases between the two germline ends. In DNA form, the CDR3 reads TGTGCCAGCAGTGAGTACCAAGAAGGGGGAGATACGCAGTATTTT. Translation: CASSEYQEGGDTQYF.

This clonotype was counted at least ten times. The rearrangement joins TRBV19 to TRBJ1-4, with 7 bases aligning to TRBD1. Trimming cost V 6 bases and J 0 bases; bases outside gene matches: 7. From germline, CDR1 is LNHDA and CDR2 SQIVND (reference sequence). The CDR3 has 16 amino acids. DNA for the CDR3: TGTGCCAGTAGAAACAGGGGTCCAGCAACTAATGAAAAACTGTTTTTT. Its translation is CASRNRGPATNEKLFF.

This clonotype was counted ten times or more. V gene TRBV24-1 combines with J gene TRBJ2-3; 8 positions match TRBD2. This CDR3 contains 14 residues. The germline V gene encodes CDR1 KGHDR and CDR2 SFDVKD. V shed 2 bases and J 7 bases; nucleotides not matched to a gene: 4. As DNA, the CDR3 is TGTGCCACCAGTGATTGGGCGGGGGGAAATACGCAGTATTTT. This translates into CATSDWAGGNTQYF.

The chain links TRBV7-3 to TRBJ2-2; 8 bases map to TRBD2. CDR3 length equals 17 residues. In germline, CDR1 is SGHTA, CDR2 FQGTGA. The ends lost 6 bases at V and 0 bases at J; junction bases unmatched: 9. The CDR3 DNA reads as TGTGCCAGCAGTCCCGAGCGGGGGAAGTCGAACACCGGGGAGCTGTTTTTT. It encodes CASSPERGKSNTGELFF.

This clonotype was counted between two and nine times. This chain uses TRBV3-1 with TRBJ1-1; D not resolved. In germline, CDR1 is LGHDT, CDR2 YNNKEL (reference sequence). V dropped 3 bases and J dropped 5 bases, with 19 bases sitting between them. The CDR3 extends over 16 amino acids. In nucleotides, the CDR3 is TGTGCCAGCAGCCAGCTCGGTGGAGGGAACCCGACTGAAGCTTTCTTT. Translated, it gives CASSQLGGGNPTEAFF.

This clonotype showed up just a few times. V and J are TRBV29-1 and TRBJ2-5; 8 positions agree with TRBD1. Germline CDR1 SQVTM, CDR2 ANQGSEA. V dropped 7 bases and J dropped 4; count of bases not matched to a gene: 5. The CDR3 loop spans 12 amino acids. Here the CDR3 reads CSGWTGRETQYF. CDR3 bases: TGCAGCGGGTGGACAGGGAGAGAGACCCAGTACTTC.

This clonotype was seen repeatedly, ten times or more. The chain combines TRBV3-1 with TRBJ2-7, with D possibly TRBD1 on 6 matching bases. This CDR3 spans 14 amino acids. The ends were cut back, 3 bases at V and 4 bases at J, with 13 bases in the middle. From germline, CDR1 is LGHDT and CDR2 YNNKEL (reference sequence). CDR3: CASSQLDSEYEQYF. CDR3 sequence (DNA): TGTGCCAGCAGCCAGCTGGACAGTGAATACGAGCAGTACTTC.

This clonotype has just a few counts. CDR3 region: CASSVLGAPLRTDTQYF. CDR3 nucleotide sequence: TGTGCCAGCAGCGTTTTGGGAGCTCCCTTACGCACAGATACGCAGTATTTT. This chain uses TRBV9 with TRBJ2-3; tentative D call: TRBD2 (5 bases). The V gene lost 2 bases and the J gene lost 1 base, with 17 bases spanning the gap. In germline, CDR1 is SGDLS, CDR2 YYNGEE. The CDR3 spans 17 residues.